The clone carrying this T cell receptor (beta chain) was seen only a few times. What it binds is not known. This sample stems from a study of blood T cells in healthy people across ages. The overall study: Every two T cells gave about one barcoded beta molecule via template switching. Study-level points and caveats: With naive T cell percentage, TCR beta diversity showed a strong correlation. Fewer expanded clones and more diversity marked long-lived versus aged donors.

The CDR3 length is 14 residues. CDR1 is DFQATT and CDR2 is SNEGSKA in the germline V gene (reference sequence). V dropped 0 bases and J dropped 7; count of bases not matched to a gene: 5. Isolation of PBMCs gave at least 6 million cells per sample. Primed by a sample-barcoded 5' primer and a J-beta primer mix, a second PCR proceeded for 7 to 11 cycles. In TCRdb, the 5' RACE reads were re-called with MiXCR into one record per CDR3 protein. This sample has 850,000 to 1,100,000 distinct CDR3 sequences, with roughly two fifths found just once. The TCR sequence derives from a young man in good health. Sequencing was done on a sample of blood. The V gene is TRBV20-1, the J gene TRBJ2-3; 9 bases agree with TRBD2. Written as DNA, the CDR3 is TGCAGTGCTAGAGATCGTAGCGGGGGAAATACGCAGTATTTT. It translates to CSARDRSGGNTQYF.